This TCR beta chain was documented in a study of blood T cell repertoires in COVID-19. Assay used: immunoSEQ multiplex PCR; TCRdb lists only in-frame clones, some missing. This table has around 94,000 clones, 84% appearing once. The CDR3 has 14 residues. The V end lost 5 bases, the J end lost 1 base, and 11 bases lay between the germline ends. Looked up from germline, CDR1 is SGHTA and CDR2 is FQGNSA. The sequencing sample was made of peripheral blood. This TCR was recovered from a man in his forties with active or convalescent COVID-19. The chain has TRBV7-2 and TRBJ1-1; D is ambiguous. The CDR3 here is CASSTHGRNTEAFF. The CDR3 DNA sequence: TGTGCCAGCAGCACCCATGGTAGGAACACTGAAGCTTTCTTT.